Below are 5 T cell receptor beta chains sequenced from a single sample in a study of T cells in Graves' hyperthyroidism and ophthalmopathy (dated by TCRdb to the late 2010s). Libraries were built with multiplex PCR. Sequencing was carried out with an Illumina HiSeq 2000. The TCR beta CDR3 regions were amplified from RNA transcripts. The TCR CDR3 was subjected to a first round of RT-PCR using the HTBI primer set and the Qiagen OneStep RT-PCR kit. The public reads were reprocessed in TCRdb via fastp at Q25 and MiXCR, keeping in-frame beta chains. Rows matching on CDR3 protein sequence are summarized as one entry with the most common DNA and genes. Within this sample are about 550,000 distinct CDR3 sequences, with around 20% of them counted one time only. About 26% of the sample comes from the top ten. The sequenced material came from blood. All receptors derive from a man between 18 and 35 years old with Graves' hyperthyroidism.

This chain uses TRBV20-1 with TRBJ2-7; 8 bases line up with TRBD2. Unmatched junction bases numbered 13, after V lost 0 bases and J lost 3 bases. CDR1 and CDR2 (germline): DFQATT, SNEGSKA (reference sequence). This CDR3 is 17 amino acids long. CDR3 residues: CSARDLETSATRYEQYF. CDR3 DNA: TGCAGTGCTAGAGATCTCGAGACTAGCGCAACCCGCTACGAGCAGTACTTC.

This chain uses TRBV27 with TRBJ2-7; weak D call: TRBD1 (6 bases). There are 14 residues in the CDR3. Germline V gives CDR1 MNHEY, CDR2 SMNVEV (reference sequence). Trimming cost V 6 bases and J 2 bases, with 14 bases left between them. The CDR3 DNA is TGTGCCAGCAGGGAAACTAGGACAGCCTACGAGCAGTACTTC. This gives the protein CASRETRTAYEQYF.

At least ten counts were recorded for this clonotype. One end of the junction does not line up with germline, which may come from a read error. The genes are TRBV6-2 or TRBV6-3 and TRBJ2-7; perhaps TRBD2 as D (6 bases). Per the germline V gene, CDR1 is MNHEY and CDR2 is SVGEGT. The CDR3 runs to 15 residues. The CDR3 reads CANSYREILSYEQYF. The CDR3 region has the DNA TGTGCCAACAGTTACCGGGAGATCCTCTCCTACGAGCAGTACTTC.

On this clonotype itself: This may be a read error, as it is one base from a much larger clone. The V gene is TRBV19, the J gene TRBJ1-2; the D is unclear. Germline CDR1 is LNHDA and CDR2 is SQIVND (reference sequence). Trimming took 8 bases from V and 6 from J, leaving 16 bases between them. This CDR3 spans 13 amino acids. The CDR3 region has the DNA TGTGCCAGTCGGTTGGGTTCGAGGGATGGCTACACCTTC. It yields the protein CASRLGSRDGYTF.

This clonotype was seen ten or more times. The CDR3 DNA is TGCAGTGCTAGAGCCGAGGGGCGCGTTACGACTGAAGCTTTCTTT. It yields the protein CSARAEGRVTTEAFF. The chain employs TRBV20-1 and TRBJ1-1, with a weak D call TRBD1 (5 bases). Trimming pared 1 base from V and 5 bases from J, leaving 17 bases between. The CDR3 extends over 15 amino acids. CDR1 is DFQATT and CDR2 is SNEGSKA in the germline V gene (reference sequence).